Described below is a single TCR beta chain sequence and its context. The target antigen is unknown. The data were obtained in a study of T cell clusters in autoimmune cytopenias. Across the whole study: Per sample, median TRB depth was approximately 54,000 reads, yielding a median 2,350 distinct clonotypes.

Notes on the study in general: Physiological T cell clusters of healthy donors were apparently absent in primary autoimmune cytopenia patients. The T cell clusters came from computational analysis alone and lack functional validation.

Each sample's input was about 250 ng genomic DNA, 38,000 or so genome equivalents. TRB rearrangements were amplified by touch-down multiplex PCR with mixed TRB-A/B primers. TCRdb re-called the multiplex PCR reads and gives one entry per CDR3 protein, without DNA. The sample totals 4,000 or so distinct CDR3 sequences. These data were also filed under a second study, of T cell repertoires in aging, cancer and after chemotherapy.

The material sequenced was peripheral blood. The clonotype was recovered from a human donor with an autoimmune cytopenia or autoimmune hepatitis (not recorded which).

CDR3 sequence: CASTDRGRGTEAFF. The chain is built from TRBV27 and TRBJ1-1; the D call from TCRdb, TRBD1, cannot be confirmed without DNA. Germline loops: CDR1 MNHEY, CDR2 SMNVEV (reference sequence). There are 14 residues in the CDR3.